This entry describes one T cell receptor beta chain. The clone's antigen remains unknown. No much larger clone is present one base from it, and per-base qualities are unavailable. The data are from a study of blood T cell repertoires in COVID-19 (TCRdb year 2020). Describing the broader study: Collaborator samples came from the United States, Italy and Spain and covered acute and convalescent phases of COVID-19. The prospective study material was composed of cDNA or gDNA derived from T cells, B-cell-depleted T cells, or PBMCs. Deeply sampled blood TCRbeta repertoires from subjects exposed to, actively infected with, or recovered from COVID-19 were included in the dataset. A freely available public database, intended as a resource for researchers studying the immune response to SARS-CoV-2, is where the repertoires were released. Samples came from the ongoing ImmuneRACE study (first 160 participants) plus 1,254 subjects from 6 global collaborators. Sample metadata almost always included a de-identified subject ID, COVID-19 status, age in years and sex. Where available, HLA class I and class II types were obtained from metadata supplied by the sample provider rather than from assay-based typing. Overall study results and their limits: How much clinical and demographic metadata was included differed by source and by participant, and the metadata was provided uncurated.

The CDR3 runs 16 residues from the cysteine to the phenylalanine. Only the CDR3 portion is preserved as DNA: 48 bases, with reading frame beginning at the first base. Here V drops 4 bases and J drops 3 bases, and the junction holds 7 bases not matched to any gene. CDR1 and CDR2 were assigned from the germline V gene as SGHVS and FNYEAQ. TCRbeta CDR3 regions were amplified from genomic DNA by means of the immunoSEQ Assay, a bias-controlled multiplex PCR. Processing in the source paper ran as follows. Within the assay, amplification of reference gene primers was used to estimate how many nucleated cells each sample contained. To quantify the absolute abundance of each unique TCRbeta CDR3 rearrangement, sequence reads were collapsed and filtered. For each sample, productive Simpson clonality was calculated as the square root of Simpson's diversity index over productive rearrangements. In TCRdb, the immuneACCESS table is reduced to in-frame sequences with V and J assigned. These tables do not hold every clone; where another copy was compared, an unresolved V gene accounts for under half, and the others remain unexplained. V and J calls and clone size follow that table, whereas D and trimming were derived from the DNA. This sample gives about 350,000 clones in total; about 90% of them show up just once. The ten largest make up approximately 1% of the sample.

Participants in the prospective study were aged roughly 18 to 90 years, lived in 20 to 30 United States geographic areas, and enrolled through a virtual design. In the prospective study, cohorts were assigned on the basis of participant-reported clinical history obtained from a screening survey and a study questionnaire. Recovered participants in ImmuneRACE Cohort 3 were defined as having two consecutive negative NP/OP PCR tests, clearance from a healthcare professional, or resolution of symptoms. In the prospective study, whole blood, serum and a nasopharyngeal or oropharyngeal swab were collected from each participant by mobile phlebotomists. Participants in the prospective study had the option to provide additional blood draws and questionnaires over an approximately 2-month period. Prospective study blood samples were shipped either frozen or at room temperature before DNA extraction.

The TCR comes from a woman aged 30 to 39 who had recovered from COVID-19. The sample was PBMCs or T cells enriched from blood (not recorded which). The chain links TRBV7-6 with TRBJ1-3, with 9 bases aligning to TRBD1. CDR3 protein: CASSWTDRGFGNTIYF. The DNA sequence is given as TGTGCCAGCAGCTGGACGGACAGGGGCTTTGGAAACACCATATATTTT. The CDR3, completed at both ends by the reference TRBV7-6 and TRBJ1-3 genes, gives the full variable domain GAGVSQSPRYKVTKRGQDVALRCDPISGHVSLYWYRQALGQGPEFLTYFNYEAQQDKSGLPNDRFSAERPEGSISTLTIQRTEQRDSAMYRCASSWTDRGFGNTIYFGEGSWLTVV.